These T cell receptor beta chains were read from a single sample in a study of neurological immune-mediated disorders. Each CDR3 protein is one row after TCRdb ran MiXCR on the 5' RACE reads. This sample has around 67,000 distinct CDR3 sequences, with 5.2% found just once. Sequenced material: PBMCs. These receptor sequences come from a man aged 18-30 years with multiple sclerosis. CDR3s leave out the opening cysteine and the closing phenylalanine or tryptophan.

>TRBV20-1|TRBJ1-6
SAKVSTGNSPLH
>TRBV6-6|TRBJ2-7
ASIYRPGTVYEQY
>TRBV20-1|TRBJ1-1
SARDRDRGTVTEAF
>TRBV7-3|TRBJ2-3
ASSPSPELSTDTQY
>TRBV27|TRBJ1-5
ASSSTVGSGAGQPQH
>TRBV3-1|TRBJ2-1
ASSQGSNRGQF
>TRBV28|TRBJ2-7
ASSFRDAYEQY
>TRBV20-1|TRBJ2-7
SARDPGTGDHEQY
>TRBV5-1|TRBJ2-4
ASSTNSFLAKNIQY
>TRBV7-2|TRBJ1-2
ASSSYRGKDYGYT
>TRBV9|TRBJ1-2
ASSSRGGTVGGYT
>TRBV5-1|TRBJ2-7
ASSLGSWDEQY
>TRBV3-1|TRBJ2-7
ASSQVAGLYEQY
>TRBV9|TRBJ2-7
ASSPGMFDSYEQY
>TRBV20-1|TRBJ2-3
SASRSGGLSTDTQY
>TRBV12-3/TRBV12-4|TRBJ1-2
ASSLGGSDYGYT
>TRBV7-2|TRBJ2-3
ASSPAVGTDTQY
>TRBV20-1|TRBJ2-7
SAKDRGSSYEQY
>TRBV20-1|TRBJ1-6
SARAGGDSPLN
>TRBV5-6|TRBJ2-2
ASSLTNTGELF
>TRBV7-9|TRBJ2-7
ASSSTTKGLLREQY
>TRBV5-1|TRBJ2-5
ASSLNGKETQY
>TRBV7-8|TRBJ1-2
ASSLAYGGAGYGYT
>TRBV12-3/TRBV12-4|TRBJ1-2
ASSLGLWAGNYGYT
>TRBV11-2|TRBJ2-7
ASSQEPSEQY
>TRBV18|TRBJ2-5
ASSPLQGRETQY
>TRBV20-1|TRBJ1-6
SARVPENSPLH
>TRBV10-1|TRBJ1-5
ASSEGTANQPQH
>TRBV3-1|TRBJ1-2
ASSLQGNYGYT
>TRBV12-3/TRBV12-4|TRBJ2-7
ASTPGSYEQY
>TRBV7-6|TRBJ2-6
ASSSGGSGANVLT
>TRBV29-1|TRBJ2-7
SVARQGYEQY
>TRBV5-1|TRBJ2-1
ASSYAGAAAMNEQF
>TRBV7-2|TRBJ2-7
ASSLRQGIEQY
>TRBV20-1|TRBJ2-2
SAFPGLADKTNTGELF
>TRBV20-1|TRBJ2-7
SAQTPRGLYSYEQY
>TRBV4-2|TRBJ2-7
ARGGAPSSYEQY
>TRBV27|TRBJ2-1
ASSLQGLVNEQF
>TRBV20-1|TRBJ1-2
SARRDNGLYGYT
>TRBV5-6|TRBJ1-2
ASSLDRAYGYT
>TRBV20-1|TRBJ2-3
SAIDRGGSRTDTQY
>TRBV5-1|TRBJ2-2
ASSPPTSGSAGELF
>TRBV2|TRBJ1-2
ASSETRDRAYGYT
>TRBV7-8|TRBJ2-7
ASSLGQLYEQY
>TRBV10-3|TRBJ1-5
AISGTGDQPQN
>TRBV20-1|TRBJ2-3
SASTPTDTQY
>TRBV20-1|TRBJ1-1
SATSWGEAF
>TRBV6-1|TRBJ2-3
ASSEAGFGLSTDTQY
>TRBV29-1|TRBJ1-1
SGTGNTEAF
>TRBV6-6|TRBJ1-4
ASRETGTGNEKLF
>TRBV9|TRBJ2-7
ASSVGVAEPYEQY
>TRBV2|TRBJ1-5
ASSGAASNQPQH
>TRBV7-8|TRBJ2-3
ASSPRTSGGTDTQY
>TRBV20-1|TRBJ2-1
SARDGTSGGTQQF
>TRBV15|TRBJ2-3
ATMTGERVATDTQY